The 5 T cell receptor beta chains in this list originate from one sample, sequenced in a study of Graves' ophthalmopathy and Graves' hyperthyroidism. As the template, RNA transcripts were used to amplify TCR beta CDR3 regions. An initial RT-PCR round employing HTBI primers preceded a second-round multiplex PCR. TCRdb used MiXCR to reprocess the multiplex PCR reads, holding one entry per CDR3 protein. The sample has about 1.2 million distinct CDR3 sequences, 35% to 40% seen once; the top ten hold roughly 11%. The specimen was peripheral blood or thyroid tissue (not recorded which). Receptors were obtained from an adult man with Graves' hyperthyroidism.

This chain's CDR3 is CSVGTSVETQYF. CDR3 nucleotide sequence: TGCAGCGTGGGGACTAGCGTGGAGACCCAGTACTTC. This rearrangement joins TRBV29-1 to TRBJ2-5; 10 bases line up with TRBD2. Losses at the gene ends were 6 bases for V and 5 bases for J; bases not matched to a gene: 3. The CDR3 is 12 residues long. Germline loops: CDR1 SQVTM, CDR2 ANQGSEA.

This rearrangement joins TRBV29-1 to TRBJ1-2; 9 bases fit TRBD1. Germline V gives CDR1 SQVTM, CDR2 ANQGSEA. The CDR3 is made up of 13 amino acids. V shed 7 bases, J shed 4 bases, and the junction held 7 bases outside the gene matches. The chain's CDR3 is CSALKQGAYGYTF. The CDR3 DNA reads TGCAGCGCCCTCAAACAGGGGGCCTATGGCTACACCTTC.

CDR3 protein: CASSPTVRVYGYTF. CDR3 bases: TGCGCCAGCAGCCCGACAGTCCGCGTCTATGGCTACACCTTC. The chain joins TRBV10-1 to TRBJ1-2; maybe TRBD1 (5 bases). The CDR3 length is 14 residues. The germline V and J ends were trimmed by 6 bases and 4 bases, with 15 bases remaining between them. Germline CDR1 is WNHNN and CDR2 is SYGVQD (reference sequence).

The chain joins TRBV20-1 to TRBJ2-7; 12 positions agree with TRBD2. The CDR3 has 15 residues. Germline loops: CDR1 DFQATT, CDR2 SNEGSKA (reference sequence). V shed 6 bases, J shed 2 bases, and the junction held 8 bases outside the gene matches. DNA of the CDR3: TGCAGTGCCCGAAGACTAGCGGGAGAGCCCTACGAGCAGTACTTC. Translation gives CSARRLAGEPYEQYF.

The table lists this clonotype with a few counts. The chain carries TRBV9 and TRBJ2-7; 9 bases line up with TRBD1. CDR3 length: 17 residues. Germline trimming cut 4 bases from V and 3 bases from J; bases unmatched to any gene: 14. Germline CDR1 and CDR2: SGDLS and YYNGEE. CDR3 in DNA: TGTGCCAGCAGCTTTATGAGGACCGGGACAGGGCACTACGAGCAGTACTTC. Protein sequence: CASSFMRTGTGHYEQYF.